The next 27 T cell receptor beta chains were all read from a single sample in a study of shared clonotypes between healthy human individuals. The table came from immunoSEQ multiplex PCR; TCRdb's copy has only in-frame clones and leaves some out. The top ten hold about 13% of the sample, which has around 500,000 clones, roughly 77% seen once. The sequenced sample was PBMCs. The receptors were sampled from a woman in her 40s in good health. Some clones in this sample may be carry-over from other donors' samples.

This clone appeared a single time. CDR3 in DNA: TGTGCCAGCAGCTTACGGCGGGAGGCTACAATGAATGAGCAGTTCTTC. Translated: CASSLRREATMNEQFF. The chain couples TRBV11-2 to TRBJ2-1; TRBD2 agrees at 8 bases. The V segment lost 2 bases and the J segment 7 bases; nucleotides outside the gene matches: 10. Germline CDR1 and CDR2: SGHAT and FQNNGV. This CDR3 contains 16 residues.

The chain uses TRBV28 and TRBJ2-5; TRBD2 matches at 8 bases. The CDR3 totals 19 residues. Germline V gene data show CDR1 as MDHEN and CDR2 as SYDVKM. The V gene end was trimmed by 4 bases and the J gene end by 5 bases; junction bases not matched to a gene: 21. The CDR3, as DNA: TGTGCCAGCAGTTACCTCCTGACTAGCGCCCGTTCGGGTCAGGAGACCCAGTACTTC. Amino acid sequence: CASSYLLTSARSGQETQYF.

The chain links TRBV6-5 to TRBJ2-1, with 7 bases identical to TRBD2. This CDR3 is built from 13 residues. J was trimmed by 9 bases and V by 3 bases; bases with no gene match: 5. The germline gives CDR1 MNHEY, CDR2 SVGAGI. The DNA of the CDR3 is TGTGCCAGCAGTTATGGCGGGAGAAGTGAGCAGTTCTTC. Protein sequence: CASSYGGRSEQFF.

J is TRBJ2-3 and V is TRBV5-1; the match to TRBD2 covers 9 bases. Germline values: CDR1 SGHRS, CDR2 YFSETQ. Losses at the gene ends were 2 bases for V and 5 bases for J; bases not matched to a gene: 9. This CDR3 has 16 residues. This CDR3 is CASSFARGRAGDTQYF. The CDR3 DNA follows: TGCGCCAGCAGCTTTGCTCGCGGGAGGGCGGGAGATACGCAGTATTTT.

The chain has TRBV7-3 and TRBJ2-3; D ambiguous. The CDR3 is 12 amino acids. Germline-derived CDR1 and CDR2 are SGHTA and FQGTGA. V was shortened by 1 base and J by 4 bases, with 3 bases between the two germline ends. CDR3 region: CASSLNSDTQYF. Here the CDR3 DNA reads TGTGCCAGCAGCTTAAACTCAGATACGCAGTATTTT.

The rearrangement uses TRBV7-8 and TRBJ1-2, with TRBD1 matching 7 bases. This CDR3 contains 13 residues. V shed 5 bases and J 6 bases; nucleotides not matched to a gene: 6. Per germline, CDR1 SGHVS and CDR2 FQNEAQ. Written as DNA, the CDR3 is TGTGCCAGCAGCGCCGACAGGGAAAATGGCTACACCTTC. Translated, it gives CASSADRENGYTF. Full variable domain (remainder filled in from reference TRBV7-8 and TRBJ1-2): GAGVSQSPRYKVAKRGQDVALRCDPISGHVSLFWYQQALGQGPEFLTYFQNEAQLDKSGLPSDRFFAERPEGSVSTLKIQRTQQEDSAVYLCASSADRENGYTFGSGTRLTVV.

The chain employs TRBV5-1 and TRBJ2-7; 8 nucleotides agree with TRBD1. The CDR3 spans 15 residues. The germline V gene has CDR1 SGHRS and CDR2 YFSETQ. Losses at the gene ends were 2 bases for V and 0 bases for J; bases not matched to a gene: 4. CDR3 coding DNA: TGCGCCAGCAGCTTACGGACAGGGAACTCCTACGAGCAGTACTTC. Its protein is CASSLRTGNSYEQYF.

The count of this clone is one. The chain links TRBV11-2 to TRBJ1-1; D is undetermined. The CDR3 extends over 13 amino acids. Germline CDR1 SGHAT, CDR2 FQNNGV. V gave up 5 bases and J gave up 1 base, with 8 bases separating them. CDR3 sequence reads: CASSLFGNTEAFF. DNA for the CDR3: TGTGCCAGCAGCCTATTTGGGAACACTGAAGCTTTCTTT.

CDR3 nucleotides: TGTGCCAGCAGCCAACTAGGGGGGAGCACAGATACGCAGTATTTT. The encoded protein is CASSQLGGSTDTQYF. The chain couples TRBV7-2 to TRBJ2-3; the D call may be TRBD1 or TRBD2 (6 bases each). CDR1 and CDR2 (germline): SGHTA, FQGNSA. Trimming shortened V by 5 bases and J by 0 bases, and 12 bases separated the two germline ends. This CDR3 is built from 15 residues. The full variable domain, rest sourced from reference TRBV7-2 and TRBJ2-3, is GAGVSQSPSNKVTEKGKDVELRCDPISGHTALYWYRQSLGQGLEFLIYFQGNSAPDKSGLPSDRFSAERTGGSVSTLTIQRTQQEDSAVYLCASSQLGGSTDTQYFGPGTRLTVL.

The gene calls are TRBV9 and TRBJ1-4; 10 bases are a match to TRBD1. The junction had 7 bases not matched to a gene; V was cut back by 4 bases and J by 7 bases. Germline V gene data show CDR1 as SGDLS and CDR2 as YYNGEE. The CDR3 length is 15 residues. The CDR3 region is CASSPRTGGVEKLFF. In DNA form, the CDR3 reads TGTGCCAGCAGCCCCCGGACAGGGGGGGTTGAAAAACTGTTTTTT.

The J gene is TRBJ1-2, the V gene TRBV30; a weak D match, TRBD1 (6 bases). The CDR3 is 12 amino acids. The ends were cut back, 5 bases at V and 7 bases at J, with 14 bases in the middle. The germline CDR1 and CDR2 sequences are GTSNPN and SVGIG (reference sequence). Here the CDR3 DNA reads TGTGCCTGGGCAGGGGTTTTGACTGGCTACACCTTC. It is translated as CAWAGVLTGYTF.

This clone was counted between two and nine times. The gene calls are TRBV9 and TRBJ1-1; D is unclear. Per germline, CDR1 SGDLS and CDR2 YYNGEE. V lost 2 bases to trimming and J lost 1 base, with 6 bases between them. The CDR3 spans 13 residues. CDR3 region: CASSVLGNTEAFF. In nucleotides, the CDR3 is TGTGCCAGCAGCGTCTTAGGGAACACTGAAGCTTTCTTT. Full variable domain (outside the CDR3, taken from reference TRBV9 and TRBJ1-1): DSGVTQTPKHLITATGQRVTLRCSPRSGDLSVYWYQQSLDQGLQFLIQYYNGEERAKGNILERFSAQQFPDLHSELNLSSLELGDSALYFCASSVLGNTEAFFGQGTRLTVV.

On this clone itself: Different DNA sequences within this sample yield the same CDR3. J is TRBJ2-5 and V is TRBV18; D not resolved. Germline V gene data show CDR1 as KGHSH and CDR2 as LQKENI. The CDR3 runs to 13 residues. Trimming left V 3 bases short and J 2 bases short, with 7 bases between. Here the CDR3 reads CASSPPLQETQYF. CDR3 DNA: TGTGCCAGCTCACCGCCCCTGCAAGAGACCCAGTACTTC.

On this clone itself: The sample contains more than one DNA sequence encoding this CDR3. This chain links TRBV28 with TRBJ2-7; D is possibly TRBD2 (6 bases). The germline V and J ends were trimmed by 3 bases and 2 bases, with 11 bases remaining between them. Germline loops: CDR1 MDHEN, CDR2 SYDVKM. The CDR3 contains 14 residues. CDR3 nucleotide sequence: TGTGCCAGCAGTTTGGGGGGACTTACCTACGAGCAGTACTTC. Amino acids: CASSLGGLTYEQYF.

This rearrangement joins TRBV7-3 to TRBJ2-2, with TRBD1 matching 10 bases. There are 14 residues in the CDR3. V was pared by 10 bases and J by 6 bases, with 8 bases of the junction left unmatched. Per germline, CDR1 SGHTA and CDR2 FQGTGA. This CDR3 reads CATQLGQGSGELFF. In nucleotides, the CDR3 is TGTGCCACCCAGCTGGGACAGGGGTCCGGGGAGCTGTTTTTT.

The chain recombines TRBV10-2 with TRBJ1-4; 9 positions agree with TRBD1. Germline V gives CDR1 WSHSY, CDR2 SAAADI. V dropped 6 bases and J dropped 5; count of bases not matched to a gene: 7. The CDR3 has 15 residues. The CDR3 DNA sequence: TGCGCCAGCAGGGAAGCCGGGACAGGGAATGAAAAACTGTTTTTT. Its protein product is CASREAGTGNEKLFF.

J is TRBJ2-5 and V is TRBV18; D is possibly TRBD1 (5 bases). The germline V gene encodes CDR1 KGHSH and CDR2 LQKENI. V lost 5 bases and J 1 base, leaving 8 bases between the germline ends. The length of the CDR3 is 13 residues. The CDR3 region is CASSDRPQETQYF. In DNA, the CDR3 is TGTGCCAGCTCAGACAGACCCCAAGAGACCCAGTACTTC. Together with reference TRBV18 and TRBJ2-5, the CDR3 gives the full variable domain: NAGVMQNPRHLVRRRGQEARLRCSPMKGHSHVYWYRQLPEEGLKFMVYLQKENIIDESGMPKERFSAEFPKEGPSILRIQQVVRGDSAAYFCASSDRPQETQYFGPGTRLLVL.

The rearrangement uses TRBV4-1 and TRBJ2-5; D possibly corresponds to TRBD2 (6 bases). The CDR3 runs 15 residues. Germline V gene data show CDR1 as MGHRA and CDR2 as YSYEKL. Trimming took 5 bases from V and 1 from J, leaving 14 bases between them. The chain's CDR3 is CASSGGIRLQETQYF. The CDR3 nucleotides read TGCGCCAGCAGCGGGGGGATACGTCTCCAAGAGACCCAGTACTTC.

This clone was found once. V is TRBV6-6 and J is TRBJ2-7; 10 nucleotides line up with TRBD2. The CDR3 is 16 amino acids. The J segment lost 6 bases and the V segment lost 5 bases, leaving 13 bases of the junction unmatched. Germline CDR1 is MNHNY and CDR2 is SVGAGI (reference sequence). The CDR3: CASSPDGSGRAGEQYF. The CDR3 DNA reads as TGTGCCAGCAGTCCCGACGGGAGCGGGAGGGCCGGCGAGCAGTACTTC.

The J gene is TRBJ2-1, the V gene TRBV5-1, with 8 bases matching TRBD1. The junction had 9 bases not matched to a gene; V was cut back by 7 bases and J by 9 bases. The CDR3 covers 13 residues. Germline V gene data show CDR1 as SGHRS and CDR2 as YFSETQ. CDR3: CASALGQGAEQFF. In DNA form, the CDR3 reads TGCGCCAGCGCCCTTGGACAGGGCGCTGAGCAGTTCTTC.

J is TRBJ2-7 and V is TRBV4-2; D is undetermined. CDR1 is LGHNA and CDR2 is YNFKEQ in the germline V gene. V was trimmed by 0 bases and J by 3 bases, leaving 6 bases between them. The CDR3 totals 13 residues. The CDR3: CASSQEAYYEQYF. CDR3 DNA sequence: TGTGCCAGCAGCCAAGAAGCCTACTACGAGCAGTACTTC.

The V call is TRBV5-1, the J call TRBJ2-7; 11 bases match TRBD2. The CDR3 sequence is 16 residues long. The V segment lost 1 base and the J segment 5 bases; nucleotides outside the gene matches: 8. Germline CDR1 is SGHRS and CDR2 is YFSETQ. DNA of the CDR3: TGCGCCAGCAGCTTGTTAGTAGCGGGAGGGCCAGACGAGCAGTACTTC. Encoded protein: CASSLLVAGGPDEQYF.

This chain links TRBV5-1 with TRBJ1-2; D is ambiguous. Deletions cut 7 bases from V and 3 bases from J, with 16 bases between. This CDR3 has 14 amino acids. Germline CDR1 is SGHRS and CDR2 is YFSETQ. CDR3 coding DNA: TGCGCCAGCGGCCCCCCGTCAGGTGACTATGGCTACACCTTC. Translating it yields CASGPPSGDYGYTF.

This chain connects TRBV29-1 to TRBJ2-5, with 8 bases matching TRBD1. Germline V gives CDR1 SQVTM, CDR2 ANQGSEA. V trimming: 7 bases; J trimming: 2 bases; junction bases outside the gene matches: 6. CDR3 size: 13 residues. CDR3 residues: CSAGQGRQETQYF. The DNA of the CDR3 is TGCAGCGCTGGACAGGGCCGACAAGAGACCCAGTACTTC. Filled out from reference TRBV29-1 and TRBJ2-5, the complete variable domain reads SAVISQKPSRDICQRGTSLTIQCQVDSQVTMMFWYRQQPGQSLTLIATANQGSEATYESGFVIDKFPISRPNLTFSTLTVSNMSPEDSSIYLCSAGQGRQETQYFGPGTRLLVL.

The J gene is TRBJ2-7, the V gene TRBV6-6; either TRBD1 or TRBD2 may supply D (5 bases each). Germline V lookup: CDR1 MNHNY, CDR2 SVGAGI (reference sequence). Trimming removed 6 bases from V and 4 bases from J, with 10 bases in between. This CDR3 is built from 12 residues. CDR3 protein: CASRGERYEQYF. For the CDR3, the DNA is TGTGCCAGCAGGGGGGAGCGGTACGAGCAGTACTTC.

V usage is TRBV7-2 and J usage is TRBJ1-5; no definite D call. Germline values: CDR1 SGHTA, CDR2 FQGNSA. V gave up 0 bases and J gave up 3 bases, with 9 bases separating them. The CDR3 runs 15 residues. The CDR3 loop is CASSLAPLPNQPQHF. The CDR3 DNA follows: TGTGCCAGCAGCTTAGCCCCACTACCCAATCAGCCCCAGCATTTT.

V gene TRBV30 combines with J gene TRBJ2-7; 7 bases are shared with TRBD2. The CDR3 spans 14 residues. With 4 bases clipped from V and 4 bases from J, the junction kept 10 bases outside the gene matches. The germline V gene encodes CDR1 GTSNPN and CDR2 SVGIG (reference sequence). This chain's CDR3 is CAWTERGRSYEQYF. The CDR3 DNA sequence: TGTGCCTGGACTGAGCGGGGCCGTTCTTACGAGCAGTACTTC.